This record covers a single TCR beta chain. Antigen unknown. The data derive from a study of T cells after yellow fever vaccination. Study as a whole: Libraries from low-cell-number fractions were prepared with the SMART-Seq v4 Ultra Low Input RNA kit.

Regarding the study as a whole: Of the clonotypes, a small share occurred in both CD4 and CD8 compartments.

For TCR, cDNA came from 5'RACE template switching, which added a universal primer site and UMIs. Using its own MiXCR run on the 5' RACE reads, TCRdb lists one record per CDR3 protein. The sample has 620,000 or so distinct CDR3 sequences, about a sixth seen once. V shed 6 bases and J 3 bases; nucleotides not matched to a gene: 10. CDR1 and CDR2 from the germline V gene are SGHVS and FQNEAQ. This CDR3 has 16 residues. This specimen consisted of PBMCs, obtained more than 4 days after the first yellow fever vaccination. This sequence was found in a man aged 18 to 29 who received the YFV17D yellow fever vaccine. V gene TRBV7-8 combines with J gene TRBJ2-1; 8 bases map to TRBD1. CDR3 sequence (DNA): TGTGCCAGCAGTGACCCCTCGGGACAGGACTACAATGAGCAGTTCTTC. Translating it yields CASSDPSGQDYNEQFF.